Reported below is one T cell receptor (beta chain). The sample comes from a study of blood T cell repertoires in COVID-19. The germline V gene encodes CDR1 SGHAT and CDR2 FQNNGV. The V end was cut by 0 bases, the J end by 3 bases, with 11 bases between. This CDR3 has 15 residues. Here immunoSEQ multiplex PCR was the method, and the copy in TCRdb shows in-frame clones only, minus some. The sample gives over 200,000 clones, 70% to 90% of which show up once; around 0.98% is in the top ten. This chain joins TRBV11-2 and TRBJ2-5, with D perhaps matching TRBD2 (6 bases). The sequence came from a woman aged 40-49 years who had recovered from COVID-19. Sequencing was performed on peripheral blood. This CDR3 reads CASSLDRLAKETQYF. CDR3 coding DNA: TGTGCCAGCAGCTTAGATCGGCTAGCGAAAGAGACCCAGTACTTC.